This section outlines one T cell receptor beta chain sequence together with its context. What it recognizes is unknown. The sample belongs to a study of T cell responses to AZD1222 COVID-19 vaccine. Notes on the study in general: Possibly, clonal diversity was underestimated; donors were largely white British and included more females. Spike-spanning, vaccine-associated CD4 TCRs were dominant at 160-218 and 743-854. Rises in breadth and depth of Spike-specific TCRs came after two AZD1222 doses. As reported, nearly half of all spike-specific TCRs target variant regions that are unmutated.

The CDR3 loop spans 16 amino acids. The germline CDR1 and CDR2 sequences are SGHNT and YYREEE (reference sequence). V dropped 4 bases and J dropped 1; count of bases not matched to a gene: 6. Libraries were prepared by immunoSEQ multiplex PCR; TCRdb keeps only in-frame clonotypes and omits some of them. The data contain over 130,000 clones, around 91% of them singletons. This clonotype originated in an adult in good health. This material consisted of peripheral blood, taken on day 0 of AZD1222 vaccination. J is TRBJ2-2 and V is TRBV5-4; 8 bases are a match to TRBD1. The CDR3 is CASSDGQGRNTGELFF. In DNA, the CDR3 is TGTGCCAGCAGCGATGGACAGGGTAGGAACACCGGGGAGCTGTTTTTT.